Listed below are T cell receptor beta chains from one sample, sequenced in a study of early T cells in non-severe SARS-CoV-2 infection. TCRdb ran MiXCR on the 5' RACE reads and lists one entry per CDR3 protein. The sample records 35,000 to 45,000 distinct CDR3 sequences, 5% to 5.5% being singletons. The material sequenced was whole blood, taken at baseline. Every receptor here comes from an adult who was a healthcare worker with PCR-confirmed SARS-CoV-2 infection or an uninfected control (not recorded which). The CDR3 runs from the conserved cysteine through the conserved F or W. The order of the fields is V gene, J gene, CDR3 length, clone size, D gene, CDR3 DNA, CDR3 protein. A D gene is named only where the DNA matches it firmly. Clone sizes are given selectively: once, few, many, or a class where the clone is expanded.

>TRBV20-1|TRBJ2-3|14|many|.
TGCAGTGCTAGACGCGGTACTAGCACAGATACGCAGTATTTT
CSARRGTSTDTQYF
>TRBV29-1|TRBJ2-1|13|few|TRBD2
TGCAGCGGACTCACTAGCGCCCCCAATGAGCAGTTCTTC
CSGLTSAPNEQFF
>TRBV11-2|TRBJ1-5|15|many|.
TGTGCCAGCAGCCCGGACAGAGGCCCTAATCAGCCCCAGCATTTT
CASSPDRGPNQPQHF
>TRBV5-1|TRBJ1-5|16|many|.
TGCGCCAGCAGTCCAGGGGAGCGTTATAGCAATCAGCCCCAGCATTTT
CASSPGERYSNQPQHF
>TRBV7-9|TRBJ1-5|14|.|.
TGTGCCAGCAGCGACCCCAATAGCAATCAGCCCCAGCATTTT
CASSDPNSNQPQHF
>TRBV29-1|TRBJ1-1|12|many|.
TGCAGCGTTGAGGGTAGGGGCACTGAAGCTTTCTTT
CSVEGRGTEAFF
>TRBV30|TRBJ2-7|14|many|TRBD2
TGTGCCTGGAGCCTAGCGGGCTTACCCTACGAGCAGTACTTC
CAWSLAGLPYEQYF
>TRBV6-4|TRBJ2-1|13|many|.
TGTGCCAGCAGCCAAGGGGTCTACAATGAGCAGTTCTTC
CASSQGVYNEQFF
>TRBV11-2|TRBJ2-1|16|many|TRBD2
TGTGCCAGCAGCCCACAAGTCCCAAGAGCGGGGAGTGAGCAGTTCTTC
CASSPQVPRAGSEQFF
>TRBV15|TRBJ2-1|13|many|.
TGTGCCACCTTGGGGTCCGGCTACAATGAGCAGTTCTTC
CATLGSGYNEQFF
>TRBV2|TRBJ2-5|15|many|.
TGTGCCAGCAGTGAAAACATGGGCAGGCAAGAGACCCAGTACTTC
CASSENMGRQETQYF
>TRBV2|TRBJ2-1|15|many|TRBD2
TGTGCCAGCAGTGAAGCAGCGGGAGGGATACGTGAGCAGTTCTTC
CASSEAAGGIREQFF
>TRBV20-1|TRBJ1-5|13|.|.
TGCAGTGCTAGACGGCAGGTCAATCAGCCCCAGCATTTT
CSARRQVNQPQHF
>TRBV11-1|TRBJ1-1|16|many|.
TGTGCCAGCAGCATGAGAGGGTCCGTGGGGCTGAATGAAGCTTTCTTT
CASSMRGSVGLNEAFF
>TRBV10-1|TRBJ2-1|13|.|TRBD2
TGCGCCAGCAGTGATAGACGGGAGGGCCAGCAGTTCTTC
CASSDRREGQQFF
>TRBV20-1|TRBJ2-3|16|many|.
TGCAGTGCTAGAGATGGGGCAGGGGTATACACAGATACGCAGTATTTT
CSARDGAGVYTDTQYF
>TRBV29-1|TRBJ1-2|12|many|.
TGCAGCGCTCGGTCGTCGAACTATGGCTACACCTTC
CSARSSNYGYTF
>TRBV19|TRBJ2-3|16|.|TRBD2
TGTGCCAGTAGTATAGTCTCAGCGGGAGGACGAGATACGCAGTATTTT
CASSIVSAGGRDTQYF
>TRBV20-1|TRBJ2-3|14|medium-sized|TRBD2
TGCAGTGCTAGAACTAGCGGGACGGGGAATACGCAGTATTTT
CSARTSGTGNTQYF
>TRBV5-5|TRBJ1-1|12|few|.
TGTGCCAGCAGCCCCCATGGCACTGAAGCTTTCTTT
CASSPHGTEAFF
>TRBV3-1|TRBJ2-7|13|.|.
TGTGCCAGCAGCCACACTTCTATGGGAGAGCAGTACTTC
CASSHTSMGEQYF
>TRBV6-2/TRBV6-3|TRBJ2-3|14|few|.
TGTGCCAGCAGTTATAGGGGCAGCACAGATACGCAGTATTTT
CASSYRGSTDTQYF
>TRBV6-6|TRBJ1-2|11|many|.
TGTGCCAGTGTAGAAAACTATGGCTACACCTTC
CASVENYGYTF
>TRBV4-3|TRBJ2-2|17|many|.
TGCGCCAGCAGCCAAGTATTCAGTCAGCTGAACACCGGGGAGCTGTTTTTT
CASSQVFSQLNTGELFF
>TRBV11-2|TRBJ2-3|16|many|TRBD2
TGTGCCAGCAGCCTGATACTAGCGGGGAGCACAGATACGCAGTATTTT
CASSLILAGSTDTQYF
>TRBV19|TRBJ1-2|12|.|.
TGTGCCAGTAGTAGCCCGACGGGGAAGTACACCTTC
CASSSPTGKYTF
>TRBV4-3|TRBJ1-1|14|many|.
TGCGCCAGCAGCCAGGACAGACGAAACACTGAAGCTTTCTTT
CASSQDRRNTEAFF
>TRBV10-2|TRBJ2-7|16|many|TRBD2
TGCGCCAGCAGTTGGACTAGCGGGAGGGTCTCCTACGAGCAGTACTTC
CASSWTSGRVSYEQYF
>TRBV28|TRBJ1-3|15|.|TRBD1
TGTGCCAGCAGTACCCCCGGGACAGGGCTCAACACCATATATTTT
CASSTPGTGLNTIYF
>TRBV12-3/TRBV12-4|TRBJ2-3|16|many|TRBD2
TGTGCCAGCAGTTCCCTTCCGGGACTAAGGGGCGATACGCAGTATTTT
CASSSLPGLRGDTQYF
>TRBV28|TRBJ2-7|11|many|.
TGTGCCAGCAGGTCCGAGACTTCGCAGTACTTC
CASRSETSQYF
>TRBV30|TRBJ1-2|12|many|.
TGTGCCTGGAGCCGGGGAACCACTGGCTACACCTTC
CAWSRGTTGYTF
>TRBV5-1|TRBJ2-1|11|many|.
TGCGCCAGCAGCTTCTCTAATGAGCAGTTCTTC
CASSFSNEQFF
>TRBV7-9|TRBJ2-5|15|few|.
TGTGCCAGCAGCTTATTGGGTCGGGGGATTAGGACCCAGTACTTC
CASSLLGRGIRTQYF
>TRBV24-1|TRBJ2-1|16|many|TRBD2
TGTGCCACCAGTGCCTTGACTAGCGGATTCTACAATGAGCAGTTCTTC
CATSALTSGFYNEQFF
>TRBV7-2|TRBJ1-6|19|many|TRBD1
TGTGCCAGCAGCTTGTGGATACAGGGGGCTACCTCCTATAATTCACCCCTCCACTTT
CASSLWIQGATSYNSPLHF
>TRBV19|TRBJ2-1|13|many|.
TGTGCCAGTAGTACCCTAGGCTACAATGAGCAGTTCTTC
CASSTLGYNEQFF
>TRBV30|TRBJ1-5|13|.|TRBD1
TGTGCCTGGAACAGGGGGGGCAATCAGCCCCAGCATTTT
CAWNRGGNQPQHF
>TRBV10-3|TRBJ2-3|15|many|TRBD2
TGTGCCATCAGTCGACTAGCGGGAGTATCAGATACGCAGTATTTT
CAISRLAGVSDTQYF
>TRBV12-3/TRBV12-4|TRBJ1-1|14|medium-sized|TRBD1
TGTGCCAGCAGTAAGGACAGGGTATCCACTGAAGCTTTCTTT
CASSKDRVSTEAFF
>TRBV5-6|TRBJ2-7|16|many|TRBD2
TGTGCCAGCAGCCCCACCGGGAGGACTAGCTCCTACGAGCAGTACTTC
CASSPTGRTSSYEQYF
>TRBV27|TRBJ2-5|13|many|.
TGTGCCAGCAGTTTACAGGGACAAGAGACCCAGTACTTC
CASSLQGQETQYF
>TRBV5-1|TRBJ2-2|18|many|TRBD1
TGCGCCAGCAGCCCACAGGGGGTTCCTCACTCTAACACCGGGGAGCTGTTTTTT
CASSPQGVPHSNTGELFF
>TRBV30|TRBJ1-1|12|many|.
TGTGCCTGGAGTGTAGGGAGGGTTTCGGCTTTCTTT
CAWSVGRVSAFF
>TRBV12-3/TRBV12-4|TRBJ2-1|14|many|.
TGTGCCAGCAGTTTTGGCGGGCCCGGCAATGAGCAGTTCTTC
CASSFGGPGNEQFF
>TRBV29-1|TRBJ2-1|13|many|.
TGCAGCGTTGACATCCCCTCCTACAATGAGCAGTTCTTC
CSVDIPSYNEQFF
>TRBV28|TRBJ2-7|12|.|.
TGTGCCAGCAGTTTAACGGTTCGCGAGCAGTACTTC
CASSLTVREQYF
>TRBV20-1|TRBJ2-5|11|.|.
TGCAGTGCTAGATTCCAAGAGACCCAGTACTTC
CSARFQETQYF
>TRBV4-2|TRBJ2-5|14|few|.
TGTGCCAGCAGCCATACTAGTCGAGCAGAGACCCAGTACTTC
CASSHTSRAETQYF
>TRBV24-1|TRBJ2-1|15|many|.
TGTGCCACCAGTGCGTCCGGGAACTCCTACAATGAGCAGTTCTTC
CATSASGNSYNEQFF
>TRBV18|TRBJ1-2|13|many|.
TGTGCCAGCTCGCTCAGGGAGTCGAGAGGCTACACCTTC
CASSLRESRGYTF
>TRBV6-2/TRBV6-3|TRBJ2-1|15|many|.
TGTGCCAGCAGTTACGTCGGGAGAAGCCACAATGAGCAGTTCTTC
CASSYVGRSHNEQFF
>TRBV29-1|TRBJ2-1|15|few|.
TGCTGCGTTGATCTGGGGCAGGGTTTAGGCAATGAGCAGTTCTTC
CCVDLGQGLGNEQFF